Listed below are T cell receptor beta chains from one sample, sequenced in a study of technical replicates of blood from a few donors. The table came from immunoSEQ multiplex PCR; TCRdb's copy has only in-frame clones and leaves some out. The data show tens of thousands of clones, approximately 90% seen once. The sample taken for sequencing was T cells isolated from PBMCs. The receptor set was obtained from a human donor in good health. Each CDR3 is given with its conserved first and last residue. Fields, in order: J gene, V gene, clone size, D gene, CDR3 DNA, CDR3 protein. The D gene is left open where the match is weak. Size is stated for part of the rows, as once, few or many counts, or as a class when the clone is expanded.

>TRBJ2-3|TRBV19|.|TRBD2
TGTGCCAGTAGTGGACTAGCGGGAGCAGATACGCAGTATTTT
CASSGLAGADTQYF
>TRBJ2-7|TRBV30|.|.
TGTGCCTGGAGTGTAATGGCCCCCGCTGAGCAGTACTTC
CAWSVMAPAEQYF
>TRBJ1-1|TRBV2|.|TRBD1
TGTGCCAGCAGTGAACTAGGACAGGGGGCTTCTGAAGCTTTCTTT
CASSELGQGASEAFF
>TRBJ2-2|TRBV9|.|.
TGTGCCAGCAGCGTACAGGACTACCTAAACACCGGGGAGCTGTTTTTT
CASSVQDYLNTGELFF
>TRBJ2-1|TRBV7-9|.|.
TGTGCCAGCAGCTTACTAGGGGGTGAGCAGTTCTTC
CASSLLGGEQFF
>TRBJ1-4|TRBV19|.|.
TGTGCCAGTAGTGTAAGTGGGGAGAACGTGAGAGAAAAACTGTTTTTT
CASSVSGENVREKLFF
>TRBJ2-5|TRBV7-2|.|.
TGTGCCACCTCGGGGATCCAAGAGACCCAGTACTTC
CATSGIQETQYF
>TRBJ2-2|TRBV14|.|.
TGTGCCAGCAGTCAGGTCCCACGTTCCAGCGGGGAGCTGTTTTTT
CASSQVPRSSGELFF
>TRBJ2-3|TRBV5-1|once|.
TGCGCCAGCAGCTTGGGGGGGCGGGCAGATACGCAGTATTTT
CASSLGGRADTQYF
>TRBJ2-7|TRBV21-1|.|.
TGTGCCAGCATAGAACTAGCGGGATTCTACGAGCAGTACTTC
CASIELAGFYEQYF
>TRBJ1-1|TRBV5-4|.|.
TGTGCCAGCAGCTTGCCAGGGGCGAAAGGTGAAGCTTTCTTT
CASSLPGAKGEAFF
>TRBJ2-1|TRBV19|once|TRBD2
TGTGCCAGCAAGAAGCTTATAGCGGGGGGCTCCTACAATGAGCAGTTCTTC
CASKKLIAGGSYNEQFF
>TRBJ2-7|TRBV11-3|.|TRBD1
TGTGCCAGCAGCCGAATGGGACAGGGGATTTCGAACGAGCAGTACTTC
CASSRMGQGISNEQYF
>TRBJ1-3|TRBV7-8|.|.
TGTGCCAGCAGCCCAATACAGGGAAGTGGAAACACCATATATTTT
CASSPIQGSGNTIYF
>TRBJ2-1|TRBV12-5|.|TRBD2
TGTGCTAGTGGTTTGTGGGCTAGCGGAGAGCAGTTCTTC
CASGLWASGEQFF
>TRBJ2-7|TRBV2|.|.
TGTGCCAGCAGTGGGGGACACTCGAGCTCCTACGAGCAGTACTTC
CASSGGHSSSYEQYF
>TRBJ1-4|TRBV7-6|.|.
TGTGCCAGCAGCCTGACAGCTTCTAATGAAAAACTGTTTTTT
CASSLTASNEKLFF
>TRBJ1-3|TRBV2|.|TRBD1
TGTGCCAGCAGGGTAGGGACAGTCTCTGGAAACACCATATATTTT
CASRVGTVSGNTIYF
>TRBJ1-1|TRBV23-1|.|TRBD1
TGCGCCAGCAGTCAACCAGACAGGGGCAGGGAAGCTTTCTTT
CASSQPDRGREAFF
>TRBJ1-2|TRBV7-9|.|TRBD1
TGTGCCAGCAGTCATGACAGGGGGCGAGGAGGCTACACCTTC
CASSHDRGRGGYTF
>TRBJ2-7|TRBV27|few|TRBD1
TGTGCCAGCAGTTCACCGGGACAGGGGACCTACGAGCAGTACTTC
CASSSPGQGTYEQYF
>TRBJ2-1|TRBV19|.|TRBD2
TGTGCCAGTAGTATAAGTGCGGGAGTAGCGAATGAGCAGTTCTTC
CASSISAGVANEQFF
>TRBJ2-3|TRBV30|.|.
TGTGCCTGGAGTCTTAGCCTAAGCGGAACAGATACGCAGTATTTT
CAWSLSLSGTDTQYF
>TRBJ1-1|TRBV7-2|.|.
TGTGCCAGCAGCTCCCCTCCTAGTGGAAGGAACACTGAAGCTTTCTTT
CASSSPPSGRNTEAFF
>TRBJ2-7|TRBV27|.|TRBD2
TGTGCCAGCAGTTTTGGACGGGAGGGGTACGAGCAGTACTTC
CASSFGREGYEQYF
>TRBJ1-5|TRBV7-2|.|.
TGTGCCAGCAGCCTCAGGGGCAATCAGCCCCAGCATTTT
CASSLRGNQPQHF
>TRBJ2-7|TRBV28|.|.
TGTGCCAGCAGTCCCCACGGGGGACCCTACGAGCAGTACTTC
CASSPHGGPYEQYF
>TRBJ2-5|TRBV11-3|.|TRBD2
TGTGCCAGCAGCTTAACAGCTAGCGGCCCCCGAGAGACCCAGTACTTC
CASSLTASGPRETQYF